The 10 T cell receptor beta chains presented below share a single source sample, sequenced in a study of read filtering for tumor transcriptome and immune sequencing. This library used 300 to 450 ng RNA and molecular barcoded adaptors spanning alpha/delta and beta/gamma chains. TCRdb reanalysed the reads using MiXCR and keeps one entry per CDR3 protein. The sample carries 100,000 to 150,000 distinct CDR3 sequences, over 10% recorded once. The material sequenced was a population of CD138-negative cells sorted from bone marrow. Receptors were obtained from a donor aged 40 or older with multiple myeloma.

In this sample, this clonotype turned up many times. The rearrangement links TRBV3-1 to TRBJ1-1; D remains ambiguous. There are 14 residues in the CDR3. Trimming took 4 bases from V and 1 from J, leaving 10 bases between them. Per germline, CDR1 LGHDT and CDR2 YNNKEL (reference sequence). As DNA, the CDR3 is TGTGCCAGCAGCCCGTTCGACACGAACACTGAAGCTTTCTTT. Its protein is CASSPFDTNTEAFF.

This clonotype was seen at least ten times. This chain links TRBV7-2 with TRBJ2-1, with 7 bases lining up with TRBD2. J gave up 6 bases and V 3 bases, and 14 bases lay outside the gene matches. The germline CDR1 and CDR2 sequences are SGHTA and FQGNSA. The CDR3 length is 17 residues. CDR3 bases: TGTGCCAGCAGCTTGGGGAGGGGCCTTTATCGGCGCAATGAGCAGTTCTTC. Translation: CASSLGRGLYRRNEQFF.

The chain carries TRBV6-4 and TRBJ2-2; D may be TRBD2 (6 bases). This CDR3 comprises 15 residues. Looked up from germline, CDR1 is MRHNA and CDR2 is SNTAGT. Trimming took 6 bases from V and 3 from J, leaving 14 bases between them. This chain's CDR3 is CASRRGIGDTGELFF. CDR3 nucleotides: TGTGCCAGCAGACGCGGGATAGGTGACACCGGGGAGCTGTTTTTT.

CDR3 in amino acids: CASSLGRVRGAYEQYF. Written as DNA, the CDR3 is TGTGCCAGCAGCTTAGGAAGGGTCAGGGGTGCCTACGAGCAGTACTTC. The chain is built from TRBV7-2 and TRBJ2-7; a possible D gene is TRBD1 (6 bases). This CDR3 is built from 16 residues. Germline values: CDR1 SGHTA, CDR2 FQGNSA. The germline V and J ends were trimmed by 1 base and 2 bases, with 15 bases remaining between them.

In its sample, this clonotype was seen many times. This rearrangement joins TRBV2 to TRBJ2-7; the match to TRBD2 covers 9 bases. V lost 4 bases, J lost 5 bases, and 9 bases stayed unmatched. This CDR3 is built from 15 residues. Germline V CDR1 and CDR2: SNHLY, FYNNEI. This CDR3 reads CASSVLTSGRNEQYF. As DNA, the CDR3 is TGTGCCAGCAGTGTGTTAACTAGCGGGCGGAACGAGCAGTACTTC.

Concerning this clonotype: This could be a read error, since a much larger clone is one nucleotide away. The rearrangement links TRBV29-1 to TRBJ2-7, with TRBD2 identical over 7 bases. Germline V gene sequence: CDR1 SQVTM, CDR2 ANQGSEA. This CDR3 spans 13 amino acids. DNA for the CDR3: TGCAGCGTCCAGACTAGCTCCTCCTACGGGCAGTACTTC. It is translated as CSVQTSSSYGQYF.

This clonotype appeared many times. This rearrangement joins TRBV2 to TRBJ2-1, with a possible D match to TRBD2 (7 bases). The CDR3 spans 16 residues. Per the germline V gene, CDR1 is SNHLY and CDR2 is FYNNEI. Trimming stripped 5 bases from V and 7 bases from J, with 21 bases between. The CDR3 nucleotides are TGTGCCAGCAGTTCGTCGGGGGGCCTCTCAAAGAATGAGCAGTTCTTC. As protein: CASSSSGGLSKNEQFF.

This clonotype has ten or more counts. The chain combines TRBV29-1 with TRBJ2-1; D is unresolved. V shed 3 bases and J shed 5 bases, with 11 bases lying between them. This CDR3 has 13 residues. Per germline, CDR1 SQVTM and CDR2 ANQGSEA. CDR3 sequence (DNA): TGCAGCGTTGAGGGCATGGGCGACAATGAGCAGTTCTTC. Its protein is CSVEGMGDNEQFF.

This clonotype was recorded at least ten times. This chain uses TRBV5-1 with TRBJ2-7; 7 bases map to TRBD1. The CDR3 has 13 residues. V dropped 0 bases and J dropped 5; count of bases not matched to a gene: 2. Germline-derived CDR1 and CDR2 are SGHRS and YFSETQ. The CDR3 here is CASSLDRGNEQYF. In DNA, the CDR3 is TGCGCCAGCAGCTTGGACAGGGGTAACGAGCAGTACTTC.

This clonotype was seen only a few times. The CDR3 DNA follows: TGTGCCAGTAGTACCCGACTAGCGGACTCGACCGGGGAGCTGTTTTTT. Translated: CASSTRLADSTGELFF. This chain joins TRBV19 and TRBJ2-2; the match to TRBD2 covers 9 bases. This CDR3 has 16 residues. The V segment lost 4 bases and the J segment 5 bases; nucleotides outside the gene matches: 8. In germline, CDR1 is LNHDA, CDR2 SQIVND (reference sequence).